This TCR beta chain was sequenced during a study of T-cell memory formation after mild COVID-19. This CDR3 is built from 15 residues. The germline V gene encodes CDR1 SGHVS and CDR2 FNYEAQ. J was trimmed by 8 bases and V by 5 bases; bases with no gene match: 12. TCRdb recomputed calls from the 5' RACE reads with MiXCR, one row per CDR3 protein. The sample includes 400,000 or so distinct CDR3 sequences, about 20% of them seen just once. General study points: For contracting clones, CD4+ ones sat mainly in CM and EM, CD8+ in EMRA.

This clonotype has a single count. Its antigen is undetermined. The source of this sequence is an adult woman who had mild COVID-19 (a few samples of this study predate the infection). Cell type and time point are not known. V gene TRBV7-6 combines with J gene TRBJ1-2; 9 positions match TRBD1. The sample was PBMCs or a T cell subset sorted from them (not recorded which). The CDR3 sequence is CASSNHRGRKEGYTF. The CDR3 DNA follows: TGTGCCAGCAGCAACCACAGGGGGCGGAAGGAAGGCTACACCTTC.